This TCR beta chain was sequenced in a study of monozygotic twins with inflammatory bowel disease. Study-level points and caveats: Fewer shared clonotypes with others were found in IBD patients than in healthy twins, especially with disease activity. Patient-specific immunosuppressive treatments may have made repertoires more variable.

Incorporation of UMIs carrying a 6-nucleotide sample barcode was performed by template switching. TCRdb derives one entry per CDR3 protein from the 5' RACE reads, leaving out DNA. The listing contains approximately 390,000 distinct CDR3 sequences. The germline V gene has CDR1 LNHDA and CDR2 SQIVND (reference sequence). The CDR3 has 12 amino acids. Of note for this clonotype: Its antigen is unknown.

Blood samples measuring around 2.5 ml were taken per donor. The sequence came from a human donor with ulcerative colitis or Crohn's disease, or a healthy co-twin of an affected twin (not recorded which). V gene TRBV19 combines with J gene TRBJ1-1. Sequencing used blood. CDR3 protein: CASNWGRTEAFF.